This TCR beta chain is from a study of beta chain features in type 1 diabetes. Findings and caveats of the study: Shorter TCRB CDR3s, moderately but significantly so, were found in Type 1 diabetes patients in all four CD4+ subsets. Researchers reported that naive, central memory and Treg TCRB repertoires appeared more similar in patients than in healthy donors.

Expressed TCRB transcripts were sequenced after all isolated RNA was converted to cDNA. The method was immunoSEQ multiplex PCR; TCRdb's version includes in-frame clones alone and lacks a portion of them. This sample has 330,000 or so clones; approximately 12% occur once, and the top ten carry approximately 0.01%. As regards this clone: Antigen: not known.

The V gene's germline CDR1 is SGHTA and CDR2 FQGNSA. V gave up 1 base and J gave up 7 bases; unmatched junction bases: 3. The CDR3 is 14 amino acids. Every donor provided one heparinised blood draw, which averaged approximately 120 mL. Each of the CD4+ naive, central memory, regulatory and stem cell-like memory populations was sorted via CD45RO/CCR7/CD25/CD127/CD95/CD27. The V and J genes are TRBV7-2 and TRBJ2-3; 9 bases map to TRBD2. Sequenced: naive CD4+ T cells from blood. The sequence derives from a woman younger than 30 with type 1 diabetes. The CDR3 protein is CASSLDLAGYTQYF. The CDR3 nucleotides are TGTGCCAGCAGCTTAGACCTAGCGGGATATACGCAGTATTTT. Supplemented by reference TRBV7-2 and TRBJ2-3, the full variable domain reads GAGVSQSPSNKVTEKGKDVELRCDPISGHTALYWYRQSLGQGLEFLIYFQGNSAPDKSGLPSDRFSAERTGGSVSTLTIQRTQQEDSAVYLCASSLDLAGYTQYFGPGTRLTVL.